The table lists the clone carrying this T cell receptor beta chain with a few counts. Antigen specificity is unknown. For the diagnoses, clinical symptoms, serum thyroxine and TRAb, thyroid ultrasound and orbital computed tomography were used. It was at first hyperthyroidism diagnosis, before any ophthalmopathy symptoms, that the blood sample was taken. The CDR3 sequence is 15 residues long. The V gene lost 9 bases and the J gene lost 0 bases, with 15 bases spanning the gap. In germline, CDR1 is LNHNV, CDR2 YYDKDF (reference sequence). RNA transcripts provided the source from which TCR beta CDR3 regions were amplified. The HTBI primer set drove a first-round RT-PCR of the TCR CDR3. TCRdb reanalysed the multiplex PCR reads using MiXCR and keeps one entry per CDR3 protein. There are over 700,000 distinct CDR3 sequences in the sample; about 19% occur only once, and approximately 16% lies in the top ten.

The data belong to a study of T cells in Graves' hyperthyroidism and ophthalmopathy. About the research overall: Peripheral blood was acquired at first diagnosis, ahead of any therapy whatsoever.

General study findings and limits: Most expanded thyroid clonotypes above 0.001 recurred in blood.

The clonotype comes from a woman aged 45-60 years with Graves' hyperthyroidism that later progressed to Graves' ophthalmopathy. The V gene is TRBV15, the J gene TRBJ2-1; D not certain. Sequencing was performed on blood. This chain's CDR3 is CATRILSSSYNEQFF. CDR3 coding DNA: TGTGCCACACGGATCCTCTCCAGCTCCTACAATGAGCAGTTCTTC. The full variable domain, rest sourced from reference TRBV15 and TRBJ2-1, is DAMVIQNPRYQVTQFGKPVTLSCSQTLNHNVMYWYQQKSSQAPKLLFHYYDKDFNNEADTPDNFQSRRPNTSFCFLDIRSPGLGDTAMYLCATRILSSSYNEQFFGPGTRLTVL.